This is a list of T cell receptor beta chains from one sample in a study of blood T cell repertoires in COVID-19. Clones were sequenced by immunoSEQ multiplex PCR, and TCRdb holds only the in-frame ones, with some missing. The profile shows some 320,000 clones, 85% of them singletons. The material sequenced was PBMCs or T cells enriched from blood (not recorded which). The origin of the receptors is a woman in her thirties who had been exposed to COVID-19. Both conserved end residues are part of each CDR3. D genes are given only for firm matches. Clone size is stated in some rows and not others, as once, few, many or a class when expanded.

size	V	J	D	CDR3	DNA
-	TRBV28	TRBJ1-1	TRBD1	CASSQTGRMNTEAFF	TGTGCCAGCAGCCAGACAGGGCGAATGAACACTGAAGCTTTCTTT
-	TRBV5-1	TRBJ1-1	TRBD1	CASSRDRARGTEAFF	TGCGCCAGCAGCCGGGATAGGGCCAGGGGGACTGAAGCTTTCTTT
-	TRBV5-6	TRBJ1-2	TRBD1	CASSLRTGNGYTF	TGTGCCAGCAGCCTCCGGACAGGGAATGGCTACACCTTC
-	TRBV28	TRBJ1-6	TRBD1	CASSLPTTGTGFNSPLHF	TGTGCCAGCAGTTTACCGACTACCGGGACAGGTTTCAATTCACCCCTCCACTTT
-	TRBV7-2	TRBJ1-6	-	CASSLVITGRSLNSPLHF	TGTGCCAGCAGCTTAGTTATCACAGGGAGATCACTTAATTCACCCCTCCACTTT
-	TRBV28	TRBJ1-6	TRBD1	CASRGGLENSPLHF	TGTGCCAGTCGAGGGGGCTTGGAGAATTCACCCCTCCACTTT
-	TRBV12-3/TRBV12-4	TRBJ1-4	-	CASRIPNEKLFF	TGTGCCAGCAGAATCCCGAATGAAAAACTGTTTTTT
-	TRBV9	TRBJ2-7	TRBD1	CASSVDARGTLEQYF	TGTGCCAGCAGCGTAGATGCCAGGGGGACCCTCGAGCAGTACTTC
-	TRBV5-5	TRBJ2-2	TRBD2	CASSSAGTKIANTGELFF	TGTGCCAGCAGCTCGGCCGGGACTAAAATTGCGAACACCGGGGAGCTGTTTTTT
-	TRBV4-2	TRBJ2-7	-	CASSPMSGAYYEQYF	TGTGCCAGCAGCCCAATGAGCGGAGCCTACTACGAGCAGTACTTC
few	TRBV9	TRBJ1-6	-	CASSVKTYNSPLHF	TGTGCCAGCAGCGTAAAGACTTATAATTCACCCCTCCACTTT
-	TRBV7-8	TRBJ1-4	-	CASSFGRGFEKLFF	TGTGCCAGCAGCTTCGGAAGGGGTTTCGAAAAACTGTTTTTT
-	TRBV9	TRBJ2-1	TRBD2	CASSVGLGAGGSYNEQFF	TGTGCCAGCAGCGTGGGTCTAGGAGCGGGGGGGTCCTACAATGAGCAGTTCTTC
few	TRBV9	TRBJ1-2	-	CASSVAFSGIDGYTF	TGTGCCAGCAGCGTAGCCTTTTCAGGGATCGATGGCTACACCTTC
-	TRBV3-1/TRBV3-2	TRBJ2-5	-	CASSRRHQETQYF	TGTGCCAGCAGCCGGCGGCATCAAGAGACCCAGTACTTC
-	TRBV24-1	TRBJ2-5	TRBD1	CATSDLGGQGLLGKETQYF	TGTGCCACCAGTGATTTGGGGGGACAGGGGTTGTTGGGCAAAGAGACCCAGTACTTC
few	TRBV5-5	TRBJ2-7	TRBD2	CASSLRDYSYEQYF	TGTGCCAGCAGCCTCCGGGACTACTCCTACGAGCAGTACTTC
few	TRBV4-3	TRBJ2-2	TRBD2	CASSRSSGDGELFF	TGCGCCAGCAGCCGGTCCAGCGGGGACGGGGAGCTGTTTTTT